The TCR beta chain under discussion was sequenced for a study of shared clonotypes between healthy human individuals (dated by TCRdb to the early 2020s). Describing the broader study: A couple of women and a few men aged 18 to 49 years were included in the cohort. For each donor, CD4 naive and CD4 memory were each run on three plates, CD8 naive on two plates, and CD8 memory on one plate. Blood TCR repertoires of a handful of healthy adults were deeply sequenced to estimate repertoire size and the extent of clonotype sharing between individuals. Different laboratories and diverse techniques were used to prepare libraries and sequence TCR repertoires, to increase sequencing depth and limit assay-specific biases. Per donor, leukapheresis produced somewhere between about 0.9 and 9.5 billion PBMCs. Results the study describes overall, beyond this receptor: Compared with non-shared clonotypes, the clonotypes found in all four sorted-subset donors had higher generation probabilities. Because the study included only a small number of donors, the genetic and exposure-history diversity represented was limited. Sampling was limited to blood, and TCR repertoires in tissue likely differ from TCR repertoires in blood. Pairwise subsampling led to the expectation that sequencing depth would affect the degree of clonotype sharing among donors. Naive subsets generally had larger estimated clonotype richness than memory subsets did. Incomplete sequencing was indicated by rarefaction of sorted-subset datasets, despite the large sequencing depth. Across a handful of donors, 4.5% to 6.5% of naive CD4, roughly 3.5% of naive CD8, around 2.5% of memory CD4, and over 0.35% of memory CD8 clonotypes were shared.

This clone was detected only once. Its antigen target is currently unknown. Per-nucleotide qualities are absent, and no much larger clonotype sits a single base away. TCR CDR3 regions were amplified from genomic DNA by multiplex PCR using the deep immunoSEQ assay. Extracted genomic DNA from each cell subset was spread evenly across all wells of several immunoSEQ 96-well plates, with each plate serving as a replicate. Each replicate PCR for sorted subsets received about 180 ng genomic DNA, equal to roughly 33,000 T cell genomes. Purified libraries were measured with a Qubit 3.0 fluorometer, size-checked on a Bioanalyzer 2100, and measured again with the KAPA Library Quantification kit. A separate single-read 150-cycle Illumina NextSeq 550 flow cell was used to sequence each immunoSEQ 96-well plate. Concerning the study's data processing: The immunoSEQ output contained only junctional sequences without quality scores, so filtering could not match that applied to full-length reads. To assign V/J genes and CDR3, sequences were annotated against IMGT germline references using PyIR, a Python wrapper for IgBLAST v1.9. Any read was removed if the V/J assignment was weak (E-value above 1e-6), the CDR3 was missing, or the read contained stop codons, out-of-frame junctions, or ambiguous translated residues. V3J clonotypes were defined as sequences sharing the same inferred V gene, J gene, and CDR3 amino acid sequence. Percentage overlap between repertoires was computed as shared unique clonotypes divided by the size of the smaller repertoire. Richness of each repertoire was evaluated using RTK rarefaction, the Chao1 estimator, and Recon v2.1 estimates of unobserved clonotypes. Generation probabilities for all TCRbeta clonotypes obtained by the gDNA method from a handful of donors were computed using OLGA. TCRdb's version of the immuneACCESS table is confined to in-frame rearrangements and falls short of the full clone set. An unresolved V gene accounts for under half of the shortfall where checked; the remainder is of unknown origin. The V and J calls and the clone size are those of that table, but D and trimming were determined from the DNA. Within this sample are roughly 2 million clones, with around 95% of them counted one time only. The ten largest clones represent over 0.1% of the sample.

Healthy HIV-negative adults with no recently reported acute infections or vaccinations were included as donors. Every donor was a Caucasian adult living in Nashville, Tennessee, USA. Magnetic negative selection was used to enrich CD4+ T cells, after which naive cells were positively selected on CD45RA and the negative fraction became the memory subset. Blood was obtained by leukapheresis, after which PBMCs were separated by Ficoll-Histopaque density gradient centrifugation and cryopreserved in liquid nitrogen vapor phase. Purity and quantity of every magnetically sorted T cell population were checked by analytical flow cytometry. Each sorted fraction had its genomic DNA isolated and then quantified by UV absorbance on a Nanodrop 2000c. Trimming takes 8 bases from V and 3 bases from J, and the germline ends sit 14 bases apart. The germline V gene encodes CDR1 MNHNS and CDR2 SASEGT. The CDR3 starts with the cysteine, ends with the phenylalanine, and has 14 residues. Only CDR3 DNA is held: 42 bases, read in frame from base 1.

Specimen: naive CD4+ T cells sorted from blood. The sample's cell subset or site label is to be understood as: CD45RA+ positively selected. This clonotype originated in a young man in good health. The chain is encoded by TRBV6-1 joined to TRBJ2-1, with the D gene not clear enough to name. The DNA sequence reads TGTGCCAGCTGCCAAGCTGGGATCTACAATGAGCAGTTCTTC. The translation is CASCQAGIYNEQFF.